This is a list of T cell receptor beta chains from one sample in a study of blood T cell repertoires in COVID-19. Assay: immunoSEQ multiplex PCR; the TCRdb copy retains only in-frame clones and omits some. The data hold about 82,000 clones, with under 90% observed a single time. Sequencing was done on a sample of peripheral blood. The receptor source for this set is a woman aged 40 to 50 with active or convalescent COVID-19. CDR3s include the opening cysteine and the closing phenylalanine or tryptophan. A D gene is named only where the DNA matches it firmly. The size entry is marked missing in some rows and otherwise reads once, few, many or a size class.

cdr3_aa | cdr3_nt | clone_size | d_call | j_call | v_call
CASSRLDGETQYF | TGTGCCAGCAGTCGCCTAGACGGAGAGACCCAGTACTTC | once | . | TRBJ2-5 | TRBV27
CASSYQQGDPSGQYF | TGTGCCAGCAGTTATCAACAGGGGGATCCTTCAGGGCAGTACTTC | . | TRBD1 | TRBJ2-7 | TRBV6-5
CASSLNRGEQYF | TGTGCCAGCAGCTTAAACCGGGGGGAGCAGTACTTC | . | . | TRBJ2-7 | TRBV7-3
CASSHVGQGDGYTF | TGTGCCAGCAGCCACGTAGGACAGGGGGATGGCTACACCTTC | . | TRBD1 | TRBJ1-2 | TRBV4-2
CASSSPGTSGGAPYEQYF | TGTGCCAGCAGTTCCCCCGGGACTAGCGGGGGGGCCCCCTACGAGCAGTACTTC | . | TRBD2 | TRBJ2-7 | TRBV6-2/TRBV6-3
CASSFGSGYTGELFF | TGTGCCAGCAGCTTCGGAAGCGGATACACCGGGGAGCTGTTTTTT | . | . | TRBJ2-2 | TRBV11-2
CASSELGTQAYEQYF | TGTGCCAGCAGTGAATTGGGCACCCAGGCGTACGAGCAGTACTTC | once | . | TRBJ2-7 | TRBV25-1
CASSEALRGSQFF | TGTGCCAGCAGTGAAGCGCTTCGGGGATCACAGTTCTTC | . | . | TRBJ2-1 | TRBV2
CASTSPGTSTLNEQFF | TGTGCCAGCACCTCTCCCGGGACTAGCACTCTCAATGAGCAGTTCTTC | . | TRBD2 | TRBJ2-1 | TRBV7-9
CASSIDPGGGYGYTF | TGTGCCAGCAGTATAGATCCAGGGGGCGGGTATGGCTACACCTTC | . | TRBD1 | TRBJ1-2 | TRBV28
CASSHRQALQYPSNEQFF | TGTGCCAGCAGCCATCGTCAAGCGTTACAATACCCCTCTAATGAGCAGTTCTTC | . | . | TRBJ2-1 | TRBV5-5
CASSYSEDRREAFF | TGTGCCAGCAGTTACTCAGAGGACAGGCGTGAAGCTTTCTTT | . | TRBD1 | TRBJ1-1 | TRBV6-5
CASSITAALGYTF | TGTGCCAGCAGTATCACCGCCGCGCTTGGCTACACCTTC | . | . | TRBJ1-2 | TRBV6-5
CASSRLSSGANVLTF | TGTGCCAGCAGCCGGTTATCCTCTGGGGCCAACGTCCTGACTTTC | . | . | TRBJ2-6 | TRBV5-6
CASSLSEILISYEQYF | TGTGCCAGCAGCCTTAGCGAGATATTAATCTCCTACGAGCAGTACTTC | . | . | TRBJ2-7 | TRBV7-8
CAISQGNEAFF | TGTGCCATTTCCCAGGGGAATGAAGCTTTCTTT | . | . | TRBJ1-1 | TRBV10-3
CAISGPTSLNLHSYEQYF | TGTGCCATCAGTGGGCCGACTAGCCTCAACCTCCACTCCTACGAGCAGTACTTC | few | TRBD2 | TRBJ2-7 | TRBV10-3
CATREGAGNTIYF | TGTGCCACACGGGAGGGGGCAGGAAACACCATATATTTT | . | TRBD1 | TRBJ1-3 | TRBV7-9
CASRNDRSSYNEQFF | TGTGCCAGCAGAAACGACAGGAGCTCCTACAATGAGCAGTTCTTC | . | . | TRBJ2-1 | TRBV28
CASRGQGLLNQPQHF | TGTGCCAGCAGAGGACAGGGCCTTCTCAATCAGCCCCAGCATTTT | . | TRBD1 | TRBJ1-5 | TRBV2
CASTPGTGFNQPQHF | TGCGCCAGCACGCCCGGGACAGGATTCAATCAGCCCCAGCATTTT | . | TRBD1 | TRBJ1-5 | TRBV10-1
CASSESVELRADTQYF | TGTGCCAGCAGCGAGAGTGTCGAACTGAGAGCAGATACGCAGTATTTT | . | . | TRBJ2-3 | TRBV9
CASRGTDQETQYF | TGTGCCAGCAGAGGGACAGATCAGGAGACCCAGTACTTC | few | TRBD1 | TRBJ2-5 | TRBV12-3/TRBV12-4
CASSRTGVRYGYTF | TGTGCCAGCAGTCGGACAGGGGTTCGCTATGGCTACACCTTC | . | TRBD1 | TRBJ1-2 | TRBV28
CASEGTLNTGELFF | TGTGCCAGCGAAGGGACATTAAACACCGGGGAGCTGTTTTTT | . | . | TRBJ2-2 | TRBV6-5
CASSMDRGRPDNQPQHF | TGTGCCAGTAGTATGGACAGGGGGCGCCCGGACAATCAGCCCCAGCATTTT | once | TRBD1 | TRBJ1-5 | TRBV19
CASSQDQRQGNYEQYF | TGTGCCAGCAGCCAAGACCAAAGACAGGGGAACTACGAGCAGTACTTC | . | TRBD1 | TRBJ2-7 | TRBV3-1/TRBV3-2
CASSYLWTSTYEQYF | TGTGCCAGTAGTTATCTTTGGACTAGTACGTACGAGCAGTACTTC | once | TRBD2 | TRBJ2-7 | TRBV19
CASSPPTIQETQYF | TGTGCCAGCAGCCCTCCGACTATCCAAGAGACCCAGTACTTC | . | . | TRBJ2-5 | TRBV3-1/TRBV3-2
CASSLEGGRARTGELFF | TGTGCCAGCAGCTTAGAGGGTGGCAGGGCGAGAACCGGGGAGCTGTTTTTT | . | . | TRBJ2-2 | TRBV7-2
CASSPRTGPVEAFF | TGTGCCAGCTCACCCCGGACAGGACCTGTTGAAGCTTTCTTT | . | TRBD1 | TRBJ1-1 | TRBV18
CASSLGTVSQADTQYF | TGTGCCAGCAGCTTAGGAACAGTTTCACAGGCAGATACGCAGTATTTT | . | . | TRBJ2-3 | TRBV7-8
CASSLQGQPQHF | TGTGCCAGCAGCTTACAGGGCCAGCCCCAGCATTTT | . | . | TRBJ1-5 | TRBV7-9